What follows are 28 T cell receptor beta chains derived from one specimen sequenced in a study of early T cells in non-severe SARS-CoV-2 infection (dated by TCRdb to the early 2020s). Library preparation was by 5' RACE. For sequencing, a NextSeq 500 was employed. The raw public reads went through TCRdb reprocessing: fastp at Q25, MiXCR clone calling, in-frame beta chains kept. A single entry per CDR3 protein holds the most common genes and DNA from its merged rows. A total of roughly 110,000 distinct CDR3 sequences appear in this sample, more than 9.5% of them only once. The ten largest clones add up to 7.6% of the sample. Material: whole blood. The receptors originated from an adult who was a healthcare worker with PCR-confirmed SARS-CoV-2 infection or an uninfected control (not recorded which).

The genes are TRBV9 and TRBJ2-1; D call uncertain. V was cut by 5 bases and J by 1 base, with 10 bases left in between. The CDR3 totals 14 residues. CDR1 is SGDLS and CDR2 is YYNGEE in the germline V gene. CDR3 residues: CASRYSGSYNEQFF. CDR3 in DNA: TGTGCCAGCAGGTACTCCGGGTCCTACAATGAGCAGTTCTTC.

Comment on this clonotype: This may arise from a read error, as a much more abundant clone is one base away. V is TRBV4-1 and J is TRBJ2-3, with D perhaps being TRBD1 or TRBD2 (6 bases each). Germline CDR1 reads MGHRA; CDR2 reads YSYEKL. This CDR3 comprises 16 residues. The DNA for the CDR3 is TGCGCCAGCAGCCAAGCTATTGGGGGGCGCACAGATTCGCAGTATTTT. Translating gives CASSQAIGGRTDSQYF.

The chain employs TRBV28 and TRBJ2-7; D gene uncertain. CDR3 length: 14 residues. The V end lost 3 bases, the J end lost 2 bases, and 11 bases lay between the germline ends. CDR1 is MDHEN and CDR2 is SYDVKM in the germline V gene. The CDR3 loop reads CASSFPQLAYEQYF. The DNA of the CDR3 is TGTGCCAGCAGTTTTCCCCAACTGGCCTACGAGCAGTACTTC.

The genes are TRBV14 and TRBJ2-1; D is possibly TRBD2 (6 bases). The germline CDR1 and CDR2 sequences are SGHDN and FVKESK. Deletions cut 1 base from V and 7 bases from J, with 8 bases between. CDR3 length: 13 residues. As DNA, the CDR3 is TGTGCCAGCAGCCAAGGACTAGTAAATGAGCAGTTCTTC. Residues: CASSQGLVNEQFF.

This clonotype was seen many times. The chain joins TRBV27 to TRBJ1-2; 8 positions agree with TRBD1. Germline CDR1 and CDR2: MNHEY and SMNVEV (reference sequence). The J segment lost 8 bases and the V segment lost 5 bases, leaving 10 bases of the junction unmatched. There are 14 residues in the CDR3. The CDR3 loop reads CASSARTRGQGYTF. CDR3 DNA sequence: TGTGCCAGCAGTGCTCGAACCAGGGGGCAGGGCTACACCTTC.

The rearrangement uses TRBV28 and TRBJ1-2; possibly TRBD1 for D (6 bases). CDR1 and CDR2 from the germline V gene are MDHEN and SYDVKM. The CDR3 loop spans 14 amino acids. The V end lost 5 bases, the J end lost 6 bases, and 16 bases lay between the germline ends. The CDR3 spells CASSTDRRNNGYTF. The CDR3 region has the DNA TGTGCCAGCAGTACCGACAGGAGGAACAATGGCTACACCTTC.

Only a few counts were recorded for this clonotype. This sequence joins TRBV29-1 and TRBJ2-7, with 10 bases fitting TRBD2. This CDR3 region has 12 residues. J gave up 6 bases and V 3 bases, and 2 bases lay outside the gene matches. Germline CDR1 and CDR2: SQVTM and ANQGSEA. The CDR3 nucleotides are TGCAGCGTTGAGCTAGCGGGAGCCGAGCAGTACTTC. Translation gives CSVELAGAEQYF.

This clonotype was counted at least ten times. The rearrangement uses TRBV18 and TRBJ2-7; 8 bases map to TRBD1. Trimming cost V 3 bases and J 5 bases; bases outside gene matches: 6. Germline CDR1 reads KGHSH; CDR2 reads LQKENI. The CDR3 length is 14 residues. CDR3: CASSPQDRAHEQYF. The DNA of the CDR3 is TGTGCCAGCTCACCGCAGGACAGGGCCCACGAGCAGTACTTC.

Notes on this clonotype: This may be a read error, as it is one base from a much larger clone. Here the CDR3 DNA reads TGTGCCAGCAGCGGATGGCGAGGGGAGACCCAGTACTTC. Its translation: CASSGWRGETQYF. The V call is TRBV6-5, the J call TRBJ2-5; TRBD2 is a possible D gene (5 bases). The CDR3 spans 13 residues. V was cut by 6 bases and J by 5 bases, with 13 bases left in between. The germline V gene encodes CDR1 MNHEY and CDR2 SVGAGI.

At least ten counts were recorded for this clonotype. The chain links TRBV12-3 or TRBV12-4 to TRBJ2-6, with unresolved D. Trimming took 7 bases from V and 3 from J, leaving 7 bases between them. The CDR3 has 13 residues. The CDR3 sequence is CASNAGGANVLTF. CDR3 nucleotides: TGTGCCAGCAACGCAGGTGGGGCCAACGTCCTGACTTTC.

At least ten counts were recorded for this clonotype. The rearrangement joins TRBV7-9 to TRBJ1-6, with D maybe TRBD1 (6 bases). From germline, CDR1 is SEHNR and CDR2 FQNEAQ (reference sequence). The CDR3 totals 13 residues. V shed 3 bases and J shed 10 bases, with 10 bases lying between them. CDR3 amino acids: CASSFAGDSPLHF. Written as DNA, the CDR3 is TGTGCCAGCAGCTTTGCAGGGGACTCACCCCTCCACTTT.

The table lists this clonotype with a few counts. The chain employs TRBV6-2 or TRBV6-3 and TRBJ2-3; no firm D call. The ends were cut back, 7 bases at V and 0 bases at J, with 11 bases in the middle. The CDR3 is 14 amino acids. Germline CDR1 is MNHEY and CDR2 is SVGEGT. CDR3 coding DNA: TGTGCCAGCAACGGGCTCACTAGCACAGATACGCAGTATTTT. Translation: CASNGLTSTDTQYF.

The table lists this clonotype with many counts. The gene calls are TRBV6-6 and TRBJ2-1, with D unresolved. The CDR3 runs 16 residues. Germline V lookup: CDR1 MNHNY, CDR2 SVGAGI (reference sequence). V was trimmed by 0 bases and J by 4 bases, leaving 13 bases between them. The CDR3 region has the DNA TGTGCCAGCAGTTACTCGAATATAGGGTCGTACAATGAGCAGTTCTTC. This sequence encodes CASSYSNIGSYNEQFF.

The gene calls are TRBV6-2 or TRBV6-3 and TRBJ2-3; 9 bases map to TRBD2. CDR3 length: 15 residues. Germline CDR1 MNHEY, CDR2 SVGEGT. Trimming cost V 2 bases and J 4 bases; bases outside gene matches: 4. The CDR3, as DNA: TGTGCCAGCAGTTACCAAGCGGGGGGTCCAGATACGCAGTATTTT. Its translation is CASSYQAGGPDTQYF.

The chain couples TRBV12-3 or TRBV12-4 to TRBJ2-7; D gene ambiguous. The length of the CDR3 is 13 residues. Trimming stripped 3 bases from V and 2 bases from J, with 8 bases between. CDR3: CASSLSTAYEQYF. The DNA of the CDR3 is TGTGCCAGCAGTTTGAGTACTGCCTACGAGCAGTACTTC.

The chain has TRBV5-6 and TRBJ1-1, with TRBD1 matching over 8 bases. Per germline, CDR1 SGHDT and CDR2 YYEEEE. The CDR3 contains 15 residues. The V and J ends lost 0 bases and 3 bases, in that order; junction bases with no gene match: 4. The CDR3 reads CASSLGGRGHTEAFF. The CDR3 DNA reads TGTGCCAGCAGCTTGGGTGGCAGGGGGCACACTGAAGCTTTCTTT.

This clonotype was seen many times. The CDR3 here is CASSRNAGEKLFF. The CDR3 DNA reads TGCGCCAGCAGCCGCAATGCGGGTGAAAAACTGTTTTTT. This rearrangement joins TRBV4-3 to TRBJ1-4; the D is unclear. This CDR3 is built from 13 residues. Between the trimmed V and J ends, which lost 4 bases and 7 bases, there was a span of 10 bases. Germline CDR1 LGHNA, CDR2 YSLEER.

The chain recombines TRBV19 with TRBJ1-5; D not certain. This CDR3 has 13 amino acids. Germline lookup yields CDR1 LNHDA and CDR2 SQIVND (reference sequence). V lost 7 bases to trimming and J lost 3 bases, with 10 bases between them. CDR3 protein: CASTAGPNQPQHF. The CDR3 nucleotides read TGTGCCAGTACGGCCGGGCCCAATCAGCCCCAGCATTTT. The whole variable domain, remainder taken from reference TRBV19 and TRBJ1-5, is DGGITQSPKYLFRKEGQNVTLSCEQNLNHDAMYWYRQDPGQGLRLIYYSQIVNDFQKGDIAEGYSVSREKKESFPLTVTSAQKNPTAFYLCASTAGPNQPQHFGDGTRLSIL.

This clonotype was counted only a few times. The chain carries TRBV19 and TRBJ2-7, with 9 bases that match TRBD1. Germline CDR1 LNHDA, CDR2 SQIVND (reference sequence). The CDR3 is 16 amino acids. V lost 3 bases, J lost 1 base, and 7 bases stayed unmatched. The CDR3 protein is CASSILGGTGSYEQYF. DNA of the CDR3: TGTGCCAGTAGTATCCTTGGCGGGACAGGGTCCTACGAGCAGTACTTC.

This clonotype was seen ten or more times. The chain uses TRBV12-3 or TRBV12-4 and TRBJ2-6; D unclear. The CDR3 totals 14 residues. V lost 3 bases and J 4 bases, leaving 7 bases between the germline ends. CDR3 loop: CASSFDAGANVLTF. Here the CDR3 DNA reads TGTGCCAGCAGTTTTGACGCGGGGGCCAACGTCCTGACTTTC.

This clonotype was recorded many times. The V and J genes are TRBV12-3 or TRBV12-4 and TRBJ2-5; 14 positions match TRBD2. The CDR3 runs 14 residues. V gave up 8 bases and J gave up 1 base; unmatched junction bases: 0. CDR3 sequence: CASGTSGSQETQYF. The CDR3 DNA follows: TGTGCCAGCGGGACTAGCGGGAGCCAAGAGACCCAGTACTTC.

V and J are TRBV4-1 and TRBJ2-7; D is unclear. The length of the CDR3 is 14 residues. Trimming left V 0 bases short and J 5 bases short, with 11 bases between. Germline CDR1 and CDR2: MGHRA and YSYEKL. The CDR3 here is CASSQEVRAHEQYF. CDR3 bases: TGCGCCAGCAGCCAAGAAGTCCGGGCACACGAGCAGTACTTC.

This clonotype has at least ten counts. CDR3 region: CASSVVVKGGTEAFF. CDR3 bases: TGTGCCAGCAGCGTAGTTGTCAAGGGGGGCACTGAAGCTTTCTTT. The chain is built from TRBV9 and TRBJ1-1, with D possibly being TRBD1 (6 bases). Germline V gene lookup returns CDR1 SGDLS and CDR2 YYNGEE. The CDR3 is 15 amino acids. Trimming removed 0 bases at V and 4 bases at J, with 13 bases between.

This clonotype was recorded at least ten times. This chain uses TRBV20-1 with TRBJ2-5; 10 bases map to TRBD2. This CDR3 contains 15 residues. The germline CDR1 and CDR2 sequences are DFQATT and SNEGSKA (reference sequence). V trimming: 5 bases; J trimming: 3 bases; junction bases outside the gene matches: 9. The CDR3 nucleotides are TGCAGTGCTGGGGGACTAGCGATTGTTAAAGAGACCCAGTACTTC. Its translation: CSAGGLAIVKETQYF.

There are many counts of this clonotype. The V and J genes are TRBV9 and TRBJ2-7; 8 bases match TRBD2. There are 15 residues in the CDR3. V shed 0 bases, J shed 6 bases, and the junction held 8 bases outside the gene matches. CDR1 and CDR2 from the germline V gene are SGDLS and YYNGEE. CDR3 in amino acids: CASSVDGSGRGEQYF. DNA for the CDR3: TGTGCCAGCAGCGTAGACGGAAGCGGGAGAGGCGAGCAGTACTTC.

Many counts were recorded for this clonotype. The CDR3 sequence: CASSLGGGGTEAFF. CDR3 DNA: TGTGCCAGCAGCTTAGGGGGAGGTGGCACTGAAGCTTTCTTT. The chain couples TRBV7-9 to TRBJ1-1; no firm D call. Trimming took off 1 base at V and 4 bases at J, with 10 bases between the two ends. The CDR3 sequence is 14 residues long. Germline CDR1 reads SEHNR; CDR2 reads FQNEAQ (reference sequence).

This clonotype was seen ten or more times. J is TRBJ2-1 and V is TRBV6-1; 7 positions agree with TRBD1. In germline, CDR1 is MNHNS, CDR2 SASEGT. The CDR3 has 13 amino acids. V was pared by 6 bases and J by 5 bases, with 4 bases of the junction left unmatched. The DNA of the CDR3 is TGTGCCAGCAGCGGGACAGCTGACAATGAGCAGTTCTTC. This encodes CASSGTADNEQFF.

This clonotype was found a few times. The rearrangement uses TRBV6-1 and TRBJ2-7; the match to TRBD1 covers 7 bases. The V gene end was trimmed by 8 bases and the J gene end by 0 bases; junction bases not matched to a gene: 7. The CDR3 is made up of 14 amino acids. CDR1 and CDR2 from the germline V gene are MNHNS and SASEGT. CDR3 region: CASRQGVSSYEQYF. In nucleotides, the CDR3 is TGTGCCAGCCGACAGGGAGTTAGCTCCTACGAGCAGTACTTC.